A single T cell receptor (beta chain) is shown here with its context. This sample was included in a study of blood T cell repertoires in COVID-19. Overall study: Researchers got acute and convalescent COVID-19 samples from the United States, Italy and Spain. Sample material is recorded as cDNA or gDNA derived from T cells, B-cell-depleted T cells, or PBMCs.

The CDR3 totals 13 residues. Looked up from germline, CDR1 is SGHRS and CDR2 is YFSETQ. Trimming took 5 bases from V and 10 from J, leaving 13 bases between them. TCRdb keeps only in-frame clones here, not all; method: immunoSEQ multiplex PCR. The sample lists approximately 100,000 clones; roughly 90% were seen once. The clonotype originates from a human donor in a cohort sampled during active COVID-19. This chain connects TRBV5-1 to TRBJ1-6; no clear D gene. What was sequenced was peripheral blood. CDR3 protein: CASSVAQESPLHF. The CDR3 DNA reads as TGCGCCAGCAGTGTGGCGCAGGAATCACCCCTCCACTTT.